This T cell receptor (beta chain) came from a study of control samples from healthy donors and cancer patients. Germline V gene sequence: CDR1 LNHNV, CDR2 YYDKDF (reference sequence). Trimming removed 0 bases at V and 1 base at J, with 10 bases between. The CDR3 sequence is 16 residues long. Clones were read by immunoSEQ multiplex PCR, and TCRdb kept only the in-frame ones, dropping some. Of 30,000 to 35,000 clones listed, approximately 94% are singletons. The sample was blood. The V gene is TRBV15, the J gene TRBJ1-3; a weak D match, TRBD1 (6 bases). The clonotype comes from a man aged 55 to 69 in good health. The CDR3 DNA reads TGTGCCACCAGCAGAGACAGGGGCCCTTCTGGAAACACCATATATTTT. Encoded protein: CATSRDRGPSGNTIYF.